What follows describes a single T cell receptor beta chain. Only in-frame clones appear in the TCRdb table, and some are missing; sequencing was by immunoSEQ multiplex PCR. In the table there are about 220,000 clones, around four fifths of which are singletons. The source of the sample is a study of blood T cell repertoires in COVID-19. On the study more broadly: COVID-19 samples, acute and convalescent, were from the United States, Italy and Spain. The cDNA or gDNA used as material had been derived from T cells, B-cell-depleted T cells, or PBMCs.

The sample comprised peripheral blood. The receptor's source is a man aged 25 to 45 with active or convalescent COVID-19.

The CDR3 sequence: CASSGLGSGNTIYF. CDR3 sequence (DNA): TGTGCCAGCAGCGGACTGGGCTCTGGAAACACCATATATTTT. The chain is built from TRBV9 and TRBJ1-3, with D unclear. Germline CDR1 SGDLS, CDR2 YYNGEE. The length of the CDR3 is 14 residues. Trimming took off 3 bases at V and 0 bases at J, with 7 bases between the two ends.